The 20 T cell receptor beta chains presented below share a single source sample, sequenced in a study of early T cells in non-severe SARS-CoV-2 infection. One entry per CDR3 protein, called by TCRdb with MiXCR from the 5' RACE reads. The sample records 30,000 to 35,000 distinct CDR3 sequences, 5% to 7% being singletons. Sequencing was performed on whole blood. The receptor source for this set is an adult who was a healthcare worker with PCR-confirmed SARS-CoV-2 infection or an uninfected control (not recorded which).

This clonotype appeared many times. The chain employs TRBV5-1 and TRBJ2-4; 12 bases map to TRBD1. Looked up from germline, CDR1 is SGHRS and CDR2 is YFSETQ. The CDR3 contains 15 residues. V gave up 7 bases and J gave up 6 bases; unmatched junction bases: 8. Here the CDR3 reads CASSGTGGAVNIQYF. In DNA, the CDR3 is TGCGCCAGCTCCGGGACAGGGGGCGCCGTAAACATTCAGTACTTC.

Ten or more counts support this clonotype. The chain uses TRBV24-1 and TRBJ1-5, with TRBD1 identical over 8 bases. The germline V gene encodes CDR1 KGHDR and CDR2 SFDVKD. CDR3 length equals 14 residues. V lost 4 bases, J lost 8 bases, and 6 bases stayed unmatched. The CDR3 loop reads CATSEPTGVEPQHF. DNA for the CDR3: TGTGCCACCAGTGAGCCGACAGGGGTTGAGCCCCAGCATTTT.

In this sample, this clonotype turned up a few times. As DNA, the CDR3 is TGCAGTGCTAGAGTGGGGGAGCTGTTTTTT. Protein: CSARVGELFF. V and J are TRBV20-1 and TRBJ2-2; D not resolved. This CDR3 has 10 amino acids. Germline CDR1 DFQATT, CDR2 SNEGSKA (reference sequence). Trimming removed 1 base at V and 8 bases at J, with 2 bases between.

This clonotype was seen repeatedly, ten times or more. This chain connects TRBV30 to TRBJ2-7; D might be TRBD2 (6 bases). Germline V lookup: CDR1 GTSNPN, CDR2 SVGIG (reference sequence). V lost 2 bases, J lost 5 bases, and 13 bases lay in between. This CDR3 spans 13 amino acids. The CDR3 nucleotides are TGTGCCTGGAGTATGACTAGTCCCAACGAGCAGTACTTC. Amino acids: CAWSMTSPNEQYF. Combining the CDR3 with reference TRBV30 and TRBJ2-7 gives the whole variable domain SQTIHQWPATLVQPVGSPLSLECTVEGTSNPNLYWYRQAAGRGLQLLFYSVGIGQISSEVPQNLSASRPQDRQFILSSKKLLLSDSGFYLCAWSMTSPNEQYFGPGTRLTVT.

This clonotype occurred many times. This chain joins TRBV20-1 and TRBJ1-6; D is possibly TRBD1 (5 bases). Germline lookup yields CDR1 DFQATT and CDR2 SNEGSKA (reference sequence). The CDR3 spans 14 residues. Trimming took 6 bases from V and 2 from J, leaving 11 bases between them. Written as DNA, the CDR3 is TGCAGTGCCCCTCGGGGCGCCTATAATTCACCCCTCCACTTT. Translated, it gives CSAPRGAYNSPLHF.

This clonotype was observed a few times. This chain links TRBV28 with TRBJ2-7, with unresolved D. Germline V gene data show CDR1 as MDHEN and CDR2 as SYDVKM. Trimming left V 3 bases short and J 1 base short, with 16 bases between. The CDR3 is 16 residues long. CDR3 DNA: TGTGCCAGCAGTTTCGAGCACAGAATTATATCCTACGAGCAGTACTTC. Translation: CASSFEHRIISYEQYF.

The chain carries TRBV7-2 and TRBJ2-3; perhaps TRBD2 as D (6 bases). V lost 3 bases and J 0 bases, leaving 13 bases between the germline ends. Germline CDR1 SGHTA, CDR2 FQGNSA. The CDR3 covers 16 residues. CDR3 DNA: TGTGCCAGCAGCTTCTCTAGCGACCTTAGCACAGATACGCAGTATTTT. Amino acid sequence: CASSFSSDLSTDTQYF.

This clonotype was seen only a few times. The V and J genes are TRBV10-3 and TRBJ1-1, with 7 bases that match TRBD1. Per the germline V gene, CDR1 is ENHRY and CDR2 is SYGVKD. Trimming cost V 6 bases and J 1 base; bases outside gene matches: 8. The CDR3 is 15 residues long. CDR3 sequence (DNA): TGTGCCATCAGAGGGGAGGGGGCTCCGAACACTGAAGCTTTCTTT. This encodes CAIRGEGAPNTEAFF.

The rearrangement joins TRBV7-9 to TRBJ1-1, with a possible D match to TRBD1 (5 bases). The CDR3 consists of 12 residues. Germline V gene data show CDR1 as SEHNR and CDR2 as FQNEAQ (reference sequence). Trimming removed 5 bases from V and 5 bases from J, with 9 bases in between. The CDR3 here is CASSTPGTEAFF. CDR3 DNA: TGTGCCAGCAGCACCCCAGGGACTGAAGCTTTCTTT. Based on the CDR3 plus reference TRBV7-9 and TRBJ1-1, the full variable domain is DTGVSQNPRHKITKRGQNVTFRCDPISEHNRLYWYRQTLGQGPEFLTYFQNEAQLEKSRLLSDRFSAERPKGSFSTLEIQRTEQGDSAMYLCASSTPGTEAFFGQGTRLTVV.

This clonotype appeared a few times. The V and J genes are TRBV2 and TRBJ1-5; D might be TRBD1 (5 bases). The CDR3 has 13 residues. V was trimmed by 4 bases and J by 7 bases, leaving 11 bases between them. CDR1 SNHLY and CDR2 FYNNEI come from the germline V gene. DNA of the CDR3: TGTGCCAGCAGTGTAGCAGGGAAGCAGCCCCAGCATTTT. Translation gives CASSVAGKQPQHF.

In its sample, this clonotype was seen many times. This chain joins TRBV7-9 and TRBJ1-5, with TRBD1 matching 7 bases. V was clipped by 5 bases and J by 6 bases; unmatched bases: 1. This CDR3 region has 12 residues. CDR1 and CDR2 from the germline V gene are SEHNR and FQNEAQ (reference sequence). The CDR3 nucleotides are TGTGCCAGCAGCCGGGACAGTCAGCCCCAGCATTTT. The encoded protein is CASSRDSQPQHF.

This clonotype was observed many times. This chain joins TRBV4-1 and TRBJ2-1, with 12 bases that match TRBD2. Germline V gene lookup returns CDR1 MGHRA and CDR2 YSYEKL. CDR3 length: 16 amino acids. With V trimmed by 3 bases and J by 5 bases, 5 bases remained unmatched. The CDR3 here is CASSQRLAGADNEQFF. Here the CDR3 DNA reads TGCGCCAGCAGCCAGAGACTAGCGGGGGCAGACAATGAGCAGTTCTTC.

The chain links TRBV7-8 to TRBJ1-5, with D uncertain. Germline V lookup: CDR1 SGHVS, CDR2 FQNEAQ. Trimming stripped 0 bases from V and 1 base from J, with 10 bases between. CDR3 length: 16 amino acids. The CDR3 region is CASSLAEVYSNQPQHF. The CDR3 DNA is TGTGCCAGCAGCTTAGCAGAAGTTTACAGCAATCAGCCCCAGCATTTT. Looking up the rest from reference TRBV7-8 and TRBJ1-5 gives the full variable domain: GAGVSQSPRYKVAKRGQDVALRCDPISGHVSLFWYQQALGQGPEFLTYFQNEAQLDKSGLPSDRFFAERPEGSVSTLKIQRTQQEDSAVYLCASSLAEVYSNQPQHFGDGTRLSIL.

This clonotype has at least ten counts. This chain uses TRBV7-2 with TRBJ2-3; D remains ambiguous. The germline V gene encodes CDR1 SGHTA and CDR2 FQGNSA. The V end was cut by 1 base, the J end by 0 bases, with 5 bases between. This CDR3 region has 14 residues. The CDR3 protein is CASSLEPSTDTQYF. CDR3 nucleotides: TGTGCCAGCAGCTTAGAACCCAGCACAGATACGCAGTATTTT.

J is TRBJ1-2 and V is TRBV29-1; D is unclear. Germline lookup yields CDR1 SQVTM and CDR2 ANQGSEA. The ends were cut back, 4 bases at V and 1 base at J, with 7 bases in the middle. The CDR3 covers 12 residues. The CDR3 loop is CSVVAYNYGYTF. For the CDR3, the DNA is TGCAGCGTTGTAGCTTATAACTATGGCTACACCTTC.

This clonotype was counted ten times or more. This chain connects TRBV14 to TRBJ1-1, with 7 nucleotides matching TRBD1. There are 13 residues in the CDR3. V dropped 1 base and J dropped 12; count of bases not matched to a gene: 8. CDR1 SGHDN and CDR2 FVKESK come from the germline V gene. The CDR3 nucleotides read TGTGCCAGCAGCCAAGTAAGGACAGGAACAACTTTCTTT. It translates to CASSQVRTGTTFF.

The chain has TRBV7-9 and TRBJ1-2; no clear D gene. The CDR3 contains 10 residues. Germline values: CDR1 SEHNR, CDR2 FQNEAQ (reference sequence). V lost 8 bases and J lost 7, with 8 bases in between. The chain's CDR3 is CASDSAGYTF. CDR3 sequence (DNA): TGTGCCAGCGACTCCGCTGGCTACACCTTC. The entire variable domain, with the rest obtained from reference TRBV7-9 and TRBJ1-2, is as follows: DTGVSQNPRHKITKRGQNVTFRCDPISEHNRLYWYRQTLGQGPEFLTYFQNEAQLEKSRLLSDRFSAERPKGSFSTLEIQRTEQGDSAMYLCASDSAGYTFGSGTRLTVV.

This clonotype has at least ten counts. The genes are TRBV20-1 and TRBJ2-1; 11 bases align to TRBD1. Germline assignment: CDR1 DFQATT and CDR2 SNEGSKA (reference sequence). There are 15 residues in the CDR3. J was trimmed by 8 bases and V by 5 bases; bases with no gene match: 11. CDR3 coding DNA: TGCAGTGCTCCTAAAGGACAGGGGGCTTGGGATGAGCAGTTCTTC. Protein product: CSAPKGQGAWDEQFF.

This clonotype was observed many times. The rearrangement joins TRBV11-2 to TRBJ2-1; 13 nucleotides agree with TRBD2. Trimming removed 5 bases from V and 4 bases from J; junction bases left unmatched: 8. CDR1 is SGHAT and CDR2 is FQNNGV in the germline V gene. The CDR3 is 17 residues long. CDR3 nucleotide sequence: TGTGCCAGCAGCCCCACTAGCGGGGGGGCAACTTACAATGAGCAGTTCTTC. As protein: CASSPTSGGATYNEQFF.

This clonotype showed up many times. This rearrangement joins TRBV7-8 to TRBJ2-3, with 10 bases matching TRBD1. The CDR3 has 18 residues. Trimming removed 6 bases from V and 3 bases from J; junction bases left unmatched: 15. The germline V gene has CDR1 SGHVS and CDR2 FQNEAQ. For the CDR3, the DNA is TGTGCCAGCAGTCAAAAAGGGATGTGGACAGGGGGGACAGATACGCAGTATTTT. It yields the protein CASSQKGMWTGGTDTQYF.